Below, 27 T cell receptor beta chains from the same sample are listed, as sequenced in a study of CD8 T cells in Susac syndrome. A quantity of roughly 0.5 to 1 ug RNA underwent reverse transcription using random hexamers. TCRdb re-derived calls from the immunoSEQ multiplex PCR reads in MiXCR, one entry per CDR3 protein. The sample lists tens of thousands of distinct CDR3 sequences; 95% to 96% were seen once. The sequencing input was CD8+ T cells from PBMCs. All receptors come from a human donor with Susac syndrome.

The V and J genes are TRBV9 and TRBJ1-5, with D unresolved. This CDR3 region has 16 residues. The V and J ends lost 0 bases and 7 bases respectively, with 17 bases between them. Germline V gene sequence: CDR1 SGDLS, CDR2 YYNGEE. In DNA form, the CDR3 reads TGTGCCAGCAGCGTAGGCGTCGGCTCGAGGGAACAGCCCCAGCATTTT. As protein: CASSVGVGSREQPQHF.

The gene calls are TRBV25-1 and TRBJ1-1; D unclear. Germline-derived CDR1 and CDR2 are MGHDK and SYGVNS. Trimming took off 2 bases at V and 1 base at J, with 11 bases between the two ends. The length of the CDR3 is 15 residues. This CDR3 is CASSEAEWSNTEAFF. CDR3 in DNA: TGTGCCAGCAGTGAAGCCGAGTGGTCGAACACTGAAGCTTTCTTT.

The chain employs TRBV20-1 and TRBJ2-1; 7 nucleotides line up with TRBD1. Germline lookup yields CDR1 DFQATT and CDR2 SNEGSKA (reference sequence). The CDR3 spans 16 residues. Germline trimming cut 5 bases from V and 7 bases from J; bases unmatched to any gene: 17. The CDR3 bases are TGCAGTGCTCCGTATCCGGGACAGTTTTTTGGAAATGAGCAGTTCTTC. Its translation is CSAPYPGQFFGNEQFF.

The gene calls are TRBV20-1 and TRBJ1-6; 11 bases are a match to TRBD1. Germline-derived CDR1 and CDR2 are DFQATT and SNEGSKA (reference sequence). The V and J ends lost 7 bases and 6 bases, in that order; junction bases with no gene match: 5. The CDR3 runs 14 residues. The CDR3 here is CSVWTGGLNSPLHF. The DNA of the CDR3 is TGCAGTGTTTGGACAGGGGGCCTTAATTCACCCCTCCACTTT.

This chain uses TRBV29-1 with TRBJ2-7; 7 bases are shared with TRBD1. CDR3 length: 12 residues. In germline, CDR1 is SQVTM, CDR2 ANQGSEA. Germline trimming cut 5 bases from V and 0 bases from J; bases unmatched to any gene: 1. The chain's CDR3 is CSVRTGSYEQYF. Written as DNA, the CDR3 is TGCAGCGTTAGGACAGGCTCCTACGAGCAGTACTTC.

The chain recombines TRBV29-1 with TRBJ2-1; 7 nucleotides match TRBD1. The germline gives CDR1 SQVTM, CDR2 ANQGSEA. The CDR3 runs 14 residues. J gave up 5 bases and V 6 bases, and 10 bases lay outside the gene matches. DNA for the CDR3: TGCAGCGTAACCCCCGGGACAGCTAACAATGAGCAGTTCTTC. Amino acid sequence: CSVTPGTANNEQFF.

The chain couples TRBV10-3 to TRBJ1-5, with D possibly matching TRBD1 (5 bases). Germline lookup yields CDR1 ENHRY and CDR2 SYGVKD. The CDR3 runs to 14 residues. Trimming pared 10 bases from V and 4 bases from J, leaving 17 bases between. The chain's CDR3 is CARTLGTTNQPQHF. The CDR3 bases are TGTGCCAGGACCCTTGGGACTACTAATCAGCCCCAGCATTTT.

This clonotype has only a few counts. V gene TRBV3-1 combines with J gene TRBJ1-6, with D unclear. This CDR3 comprises 17 residues. Germline lookup yields CDR1 LGHDT and CDR2 YNNKEL (reference sequence). V gave up 4 bases and J gave up 7 bases, with 20 bases separating them. The CDR3 DNA is TGTGCCAGCAGCCCTACGAAGGGCGGCTTGTCGAATTCACCCCTCCACTTT. This gives the protein CASSPTKGGLSNSPLHF.

This chain joins TRBV10-3 and TRBJ2-1; D tentatively reads TRBD1 or TRBD2 (5 bases each). Per germline, CDR1 ENHRY and CDR2 SYGVKD. CDR3 length: 16 residues. Trimming took 4 bases from V and 0 from J, leaving 13 bases between them. CDR3 sequence: CAISGREISSYNEQFF. The CDR3 DNA sequence: TGTGCCATCAGTGGCAGGGAGATAAGCTCCTACAATGAGCAGTTCTTC.

This clonotype came up once. The CDR3 nucleotides read TGTGCCAGCAGCTCACACCCGGGACAGGGTCCCGGGGCCAACGTCCTGACTTTC. Translating it yields CASSSHPGQGPGANVLTF. This rearrangement joins TRBV5-4 to TRBJ2-6, with 9 bases fitting TRBD1. This CDR3 region has 18 residues. Germline V gene data show CDR1 as SGHNT and CDR2 as YYREEE (reference sequence). Germline trimming cut 3 bases from V and 4 bases from J; bases unmatched to any gene: 11.

This chain links TRBV30 with TRBJ1-2, with a tentative D call TRBD1 (5 bases). From germline, CDR1 is GTSNPN and CDR2 SVGIG (reference sequence). The CDR3 sequence is 14 residues long. The V end was cut by 1 base, the J end by 5 bases, with 14 bases between. CDR3 sequence (DNA): TGTGCCTGGAGTGACCCAGCTGGGGGATATGGCTACACCTTC. Protein: CAWSDPAGGYGYTF.

This clonotype was recorded only once. The chain has TRBV6-2 or TRBV6-3 and TRBJ2-3; D unresolved. Looked up from germline, CDR1 is MNHEY and CDR2 is SVGEGT. There are 14 residues in the CDR3. Trimming cost V 2 bases and J 0 bases, with 6 bases left between them. The CDR3 spells CASSYGSSTDTQYF. CDR3 nucleotides: TGTGCCAGCAGTTACGGATCTAGCACAGATACGCAGTATTTT.

The V call is TRBV11-2, the J call TRBJ2-6; D ambiguous. This CDR3 has 15 amino acids. Germline V gene data show CDR1 as SGHAT and CDR2 as FQNNGV. V was trimmed by 6 bases and J by 3 bases, leaving 12 bases between them. DNA for the CDR3: TGTGCCAGCAGTCCTTCTAGTTTTGGGGCCAACGTCCTGACTTTC. This encodes CASSPSSFGANVLTF.

This clonotype was observed once. V usage is TRBV19 and J usage is TRBJ1-1, with 9 bases identical to TRBD1. In germline, CDR1 is LNHDA, CDR2 SQIVND (reference sequence). CDR3 length: 14 residues. V trimming: 5 bases; J trimming: 5 bases; junction bases outside the gene matches: 6. The CDR3 coding sequence is TGTGCCAGTAGTCCGGGACAGGGTGTGACTGAAGCTTTCTTT. It yields the protein CASSPGQGVTEAFF.

The V call is TRBV20-1, the J call TRBJ2-1; no reliable D call. The germline V and J ends were trimmed by 4 bases and 4 bases, with 5 bases remaining between them. The CDR3 contains 11 residues. In germline, CDR1 is DFQATT, CDR2 SNEGSKA (reference sequence). In DNA form, the CDR3 reads TGCAGTGCTAACGCTTACAATGAGCAGTTCTTC. Translating it yields CSANAYNEQFF.

V is TRBV29-1 and J is TRBJ2-5, with D possibly being TRBD1 (6 bases). Germline V gene lookup returns CDR1 SQVTM and CDR2 ANQGSEA. V lost 5 bases to trimming and J lost 5 bases, with 18 bases between them. The CDR3 consists of 14 residues. CDR3 protein: CSVHHRVRIETQYF. Here the CDR3 DNA reads TGCAGCGTTCACCACAGGGTCAGGATTGAGACCCAGTACTTC. The variable domain in full, completed from reference TRBV29-1 and TRBJ2-5, reads SAVISQKPSRDICQRGTSLTIQCQVDSQVTMMFWYRQQPGQSLTLIATANQGSEATYESGFVIDKFPISRPNLTFSTLTVSNMSPEDSSIYLCSVHHRVRIETQYFGPGTRLLVL.

V and J are TRBV29-1 and TRBJ2-5; D may be TRBD1 (6 bases). Per the germline V gene, CDR1 is SQVTM and CDR2 is ANQGSEA. The V gene lost 6 bases and the J gene lost 0 bases, with 14 bases spanning the gap. This CDR3 is built from 14 residues. The DNA for the CDR3 is TGCAGCGTGTCGGGACACCCGTACCAAGAGACCCAGTACTTC. Translation: CSVSGHPYQETQYF.

The CDR3 DNA reads as TGCGCCAGCAGCTTGGTCTCGGGGGGCGATGGCTACACCTTC. This encodes CASSLVSGGDGYTF. This chain connects TRBV5-1 to TRBJ1-2; tentatively, D is TRBD1 (6 bases). The CDR3 is 14 residues long. The germline V and J ends were trimmed by 0 bases and 6 bases, with 12 bases remaining between them. CDR1 and CDR2 (germline): SGHRS, YFSETQ. The complete variable domain, with remaining parts taken from reference TRBV5-1 and TRBJ1-2, reads KAGVTQTPRYLIKTRGQQVTLSCSPISGHRSVSWYQQTPGQGLQFLFEYFSETQRNKGNFPGRFSGRQFSNSRSEMNVSTLELGDSALYLCASSLVSGGDGYTFGSGTRLTVV.

CDR3 residues: CAWTEGTGTAVHEQYF. In DNA form, the CDR3 reads TGTGCCTGGACAGAGGGGACAGGAACGGCAGTCCACGAGCAGTACTTC. The rearrangement joins TRBV30 to TRBJ2-7, with 8 bases lining up with TRBD1. Trimming cost V 4 bases and J 5 bases; bases outside gene matches: 16. CDR1 and CDR2 from the germline V gene are GTSNPN and SVGIG (reference sequence). The length of the CDR3 is 16 residues.

This clonotype was seen a single time. This sequence joins TRBV20-1 and TRBJ2-5; TRBD1 matches 9 bases. This CDR3 region has 16 residues. V gave up 5 bases and J gave up 6 bases; unmatched junction bases: 16. CDR1 and CDR2 from the germline V gene are DFQATT and SNEGSKA (reference sequence). CDR3 nucleotide sequence: TGCAGTGCTCCAAGCCCTTTACAGGGGGCACGGCAGACCCAGTACTTC. Protein: CSAPSPLQGARQTQYF.

The chain uses TRBV12-5 and TRBJ1-1; D remains unclear. The V end was cut by 3 bases, the J end by 2 bases, with 10 bases between. The CDR3 is 14 amino acids. Germline V CDR1 and CDR2: LGHNT, FRNRAP. CDR3 nucleotides: TGTGCTAGTGGTTTTCAACCAATAAACACTGAAGCTTTCTTT. Translated, it gives CASGFQPINTEAFF.

The V gene is TRBV6-2 or TRBV6-3, the J gene TRBJ1-5; 8 nucleotides match TRBD1. After removal of 6 bases from V and 7 bases from J, the junction contained 8 bases not matched to a gene. The germline CDR1 and CDR2 sequences are MNHEY and SVGEGT. The length of the CDR3 is 14 residues. The CDR3 here is CASSRLRGPQPQHF. The CDR3 region has the DNA TGTGCCAGCAGCCGTCTCAGGGGGCCACAGCCCCAGCATTTT.

The chain combines TRBV6-1 with TRBJ2-4, with 8 bases matching TRBD1. The CDR3 covers 16 residues. Unmatched junction bases numbered 9, after V lost 6 bases and J lost 2 bases. Germline assignment: CDR1 MNHNS and CDR2 SASEGT. Here the CDR3 reads CASSLTGDLSKNIQYF. The CDR3 region has the DNA TGTGCCAGCAGCCTGACAGGGGATCTCTCCAAAAACATTCAGTACTTC.

V is TRBV3-1 and J is TRBJ2-2; 9 bases line up with TRBD1. This CDR3 comprises 13 residues. Trimming removed 6 bases from V and 6 bases from J; junction bases left unmatched: 2. Germline values: CDR1 LGHDT, CDR2 YNNKEL (reference sequence). The CDR3 DNA follows: TGTGCCAGCAGACGACAGGGGGCCGGGGAGCTGTTTTTT. This sequence encodes CASRRQGAGELFF. Combining the CDR3 with reference TRBV3-1 and TRBJ2-2 gives the whole variable domain DTAVSQTPKYLVTQMGNDKSIKCEQNLGHDTMYWYKQDSKKFLKIMFSYNNKELIINETVPNRFSPKSPDKAHLNLHINSLELGDSAVYFCASRRQGAGELFFGEGSRLTVL.

This chain links TRBV5-1 with TRBJ2-1; D is perhaps TRBD1 (5 bases). Germline CDR1 reads SGHRS; CDR2 reads YFSETQ. This CDR3 spans 14 amino acids. Trimming stripped 4 bases from V and 4 bases from J, with 12 bases between. Here the CDR3 DNA reads TGCGCCAGCAGCGGAGATTCAGGGTACAATGAGCAGTTCTTC. Translating gives CASSGDSGYNEQFF.

The chain links TRBV5-4 to TRBJ1-2; the D is unclear. The germline gives CDR1 SGHNT, CDR2 YYREEE (reference sequence). This CDR3 has 14 residues. V dropped 3 bases and J dropped 5 bases, with 14 bases sitting between them. CDR3 sequence: CASSSFSMAYGYTF. In DNA form, the CDR3 reads TGTGCCAGCAGCTCCTTCAGTATGGCATATGGCTACACCTTC.

The V and J genes are TRBV6-2 or TRBV6-3 and TRBJ2-1, with D hard to call. The V gene lost 6 bases and the J gene lost 4 bases, with 4 bases spanning the gap. The germline V gene encodes CDR1 MNHEY and CDR2 SVGEGT. The CDR3 runs 11 residues. DNA of the CDR3: TGTGCCAGCAGAGATTACAATGAGCAGTTCTTC. Residues: CASRDYNEQFF.